This entry lists 32 T cell receptor beta chains sequenced from one sample in a study of blood T cell repertoires in COVID-19. TCRdb's copy holds only in-frame clones and misses some; the assay was immunoSEQ multiplex PCR. The profile shows about 110,000 clones, less than 75% of them singletons. What was sequenced was peripheral blood. All receptors derive from a woman in her forties with acute or convalescent COVID-19.

J is TRBJ2-5 and V is TRBV19, with 8 nucleotides matching TRBD2. The length of the CDR3 is 14 residues. The germline V gene has CDR1 LNHDA and CDR2 SQIVND (reference sequence). The V segment lost 5 bases and the J segment 5 bases; nucleotides outside the gene matches: 7. The CDR3 bases are TGTGCCAGTAGTGAGCGGGGCGGGGGGGAGACCCAGTACTTC. It translates to CASSERGGGETQYF. The full variable domain, with the rest looked up from reference TRBV19 and TRBJ2-5, is DGGITQSPKYLFRKEGQNVTLSCEQNLNHDAMYWYRQDPGQGLRLIYYSQIVNDFQKGDIAEGYSVSREKKESFPLTVTSAQKNPTAFYLCASSERGGGETQYFGPGTRLLVL.

The DNA for the CDR3 is TGTGCCAGCAGTGAAGCGCTTGGGCTAGCGGGGAGATACAATGAGCAGTTCTTC. Protein product: CASSEALGLAGRYNEQFF. The V call is TRBV2, the J call TRBJ2-1, with TRBD2 identical over 9 bases. J was trimmed by 4 bases and V by 0 bases; bases with no gene match: 10. The germline V gene encodes CDR1 SNHLY and CDR2 FYNNEI. This CDR3 comprises 18 residues.

The chain uses TRBV6-2 or TRBV6-3 and TRBJ1-6; D call uncertain. The CDR3 covers 15 residues. Trimming shortened V by 5 bases and J by 10 bases, and 18 bases separated the two germline ends. Germline loops: CDR1 MNHEY, CDR2 SVGEGT. For the CDR3, the DNA is TGTGCCAGCAGTGCCGGGATTCCCGTTTGGTCACCCCTCCACTTT. Its translation: CASSAGIPVWSPLHF.

The rearrangement joins TRBV11-2 to TRBJ2-1; possibly TRBD2 for D (7 bases). CDR3 size: 19 residues. The V gene's germline CDR1 is SGHAT and CDR2 FQNNGV. V was trimmed by 1 base and J by 0 bases, leaving 19 bases between them. CDR3 bases: TGTGCCAGCAGCTTAGGACTAGGGGGGGGATTAAGCTCCTACAATGAGCAGTTCTTC. This gives the protein CASSLGLGGGLSSYNEQFF.

The rearrangement joins TRBV27 to TRBJ2-3, with 10 nucleotides matching TRBD1. The CDR3 consists of 16 residues. Germline V gene lookup returns CDR1 MNHEY and CDR2 SMNVEV (reference sequence). Trimming removed 6 bases from V and 4 bases from J; junction bases left unmatched: 10. Written as DNA, the CDR3 is TGTGCCAGCAGCGTATCCGGGACAGGGGAATCAGATACGCAGTATTTT. The encoded protein is CASSVSGTGESDTQYF.

The chain combines TRBV27 with TRBJ2-7; the match to TRBD2 covers 11 bases. Unmatched junction bases numbered 5, after V lost 10 bases and J lost 3 bases. Germline CDR1 is MNHEY and CDR2 is SMNVEV (reference sequence). The CDR3 sequence is 13 residues long. CDR3 loop: CATGTSGRYEQYF. In DNA form, the CDR3 reads TGTGCCACCGGGACTAGCGGACGCTACGAGCAGTACTTC.

The J gene is TRBJ1-1, the V gene TRBV6-5; 7 bases map to TRBD1. Germline V CDR1 and CDR2: MNHEY, SVGAGI. The CDR3 spans 14 residues. V trimming: 6 bases; J trimming: 0 bases; junction bases outside the gene matches: 4. CDR3 sequence: CASRSTGMNTEAFF. The CDR3 DNA sequence: TGTGCCAGCAGGTCGACAGGGATGAACACTGAAGCTTTCTTT.

V usage is TRBV6-5 and J usage is TRBJ2-1; a weak D match, TRBD1 (6 bases). Germline loops: CDR1 MNHEY, CDR2 SVGAGI. This CDR3 region has 14 residues. Trimming stripped 2 bases from V and 6 bases from J, with 11 bases between. This CDR3 reads CASSYMGAGNEQFF. The CDR3 DNA reads as TGTGCCAGCAGTTACATGGGGGCCGGCAATGAGCAGTTCTTC.

The genes are TRBV5-6 and TRBJ2-1, with 10 bases lining up with TRBD1. With 2 bases clipped from V and 4 bases from J, the junction kept 9 bases outside the gene matches. CDR1 is SGHDT and CDR2 is YYEEEE in the germline V gene. This CDR3 contains 17 residues. The CDR3 loop reads CASSFSPGQGGYNEQFF. CDR3 bases: TGTGCCAGCAGCTTCTCACCCGGACAGGGGGGATACAATGAGCAGTTCTTC.

This clone appeared a few times. V and J are TRBV6-2 or TRBV6-3 and TRBJ2-5, with D possibly being TRBD2 (5 bases). The CDR3 has 14 amino acids. V dropped 2 bases and J dropped 4 bases, with 11 bases sitting between them. CDR1 is MNHEY and CDR2 is SVGEGT in the germline V gene. The CDR3 sequence: CASSYGSRGETQYF. Here the CDR3 DNA reads TGTGCCAGCAGTTACGGTTCCCGGGGAGAGACCCAGTACTTC.

V gene TRBV28 combines with J gene TRBJ1-2; D remains unclear. Trimming stripped 5 bases from V and 5 bases from J, with 15 bases between. This CDR3 contains 14 residues. The germline V gene encodes CDR1 MDHEN and CDR2 SYDVKM. This CDR3 reads CASSISKVLYGYTF. The CDR3 DNA reads TGTGCCAGCAGTATATCAAAAGTCCTATATGGCTACACCTTC.

The CDR3 is CASSPGAGGRNEQYF. The CDR3 bases are TGTGCCAGCTCACCGGGGGCAGGGGGTAGAAACGAGCAGTACTTC. This rearrangement joins TRBV18 to TRBJ2-7; 7 nucleotides agree with TRBD1. Germline CDR1 is KGHSH and CDR2 is LQKENI. Germline trimming cut 3 bases from V and 5 bases from J; bases unmatched to any gene: 10. This CDR3 comprises 15 residues. Variable domain in full (rest from reference TRBV18 and TRBJ2-7): NAGVMQNPRHLVRRRGQEARLRCSPMKGHSHVYWYRQLPEEGLKFMVYLQKENIIDESGMPKERFSAEFPKEGPSILRIQQVVRGDSAAYFCASSPGAGGRNEQYFGPGTRLTVT.

This chain connects TRBV6-6 to TRBJ2-5; the match to TRBD2 covers 7 bases. J gave up 2 bases and V 2 bases, and 5 bases lay outside the gene matches. This CDR3 has 15 amino acids. CDR1 is MNHNY and CDR2 is SVGAGI in the germline V gene (reference sequence). The CDR3 DNA follows: TGTGCCAGCAGTTACGCGCTAGCGGATCAAGAGACCCAGTACTTC. It codes for CASSYALADQETQYF.

This rearrangement joins TRBV4-3 to TRBJ2-6; 8 bases match TRBD1. Trimming at V came to 0 bases and at J to 4 bases, leaving 20 bases not matched to a gene. The CDR3 has 22 amino acids. CDR1 is LGHNA, CDR2 YSLEER, per germline. CDR3 sequence reads: CASSQDPPGQGLFLVGANVLTF. The DNA of the CDR3 is TGCGCCAGCAGCCAAGATCCCCCTGGACAGGGTTTGTTCTTAGTCGGGGCCAACGTCCTGACTTTC.

The V and J genes are TRBV7-9 and TRBJ2-2; 11 bases fit TRBD2. In germline, CDR1 is SEHNR, CDR2 FQNEAQ (reference sequence). Losses at the gene ends were 3 bases for V and 3 bases for J; bases not matched to a gene: 3. CDR3 size: 16 residues. CDR3 sequence reads: CASSLGLAVDTGELFF. CDR3 coding DNA: TGTGCCAGCAGCTTGGGACTAGCGGTAGACACCGGGGAGCTGTTTTTT. The full variable domain, its missing parts supplied by reference TRBV7-9 and TRBJ2-2, is DTGVSQNPRHKITKRGQNVTFRCDPISEHNRLYWYRQTLGQGPEFLTYFQNEAQLEKSRLLSDRFSAERPKGSFSTLEIQRTEQGDSAMYLCASSLGLAVDTGELFFGEGSRLTVL.

V and J are TRBV4-3 and TRBJ1-4, with D maybe TRBD1 (6 bases). CDR1 is LGHNA and CDR2 is YSLEER in the germline V gene. This CDR3 contains 16 residues. Trimming removed 0 bases from V and 7 bases from J, with 15 bases in between. CDR3 region: CASSQDRAGVGEKLFF. The DNA for the CDR3 is TGCGCCAGCAGCCAAGACAGGGCAGGGGTAGGTGAAAAACTGTTTTTT.

The chain carries TRBV13 and TRBJ2-6, with no clear D. V gave up 7 bases and J gave up 0 bases, with 4 bases separating them. The CDR3 is 13 residues long. CDR1 and CDR2 (germline): PRHDT, FYEKMQ (reference sequence). The CDR3 sequence is CASTISGANVLTF. The DNA for the CDR3 is TGTGCCAGCACCATCTCTGGGGCCAACGTCCTGACTTTC.

V gene TRBV14 combines with J gene TRBJ1-6, with 9 bases matching TRBD1. This CDR3 is 15 amino acids long. With 4 bases clipped from V and 8 bases from J, the junction kept 6 bases outside the gene matches. In germline, CDR1 is SGHDN, CDR2 FVKESK. This chain's CDR3 is CASSPIGTGYSPLHF. CDR3 sequence (DNA): TGTGCCAGCAGCCCCATAGGGACAGGGTATTCACCCCTCCACTTT.

V is TRBV5-1 and J is TRBJ2-7; TRBD1 matches 10 bases. Unmatched junction bases numbered 3, after V lost 5 bases and J lost 1 base. Germline CDR1 SGHRS, CDR2 YFSETQ. The CDR3 spans 14 residues. The CDR3 nucleotides read TGCGCCAGCAGAAGGGACAGGGGTTCCTACGAGCAGTACTTC. Its protein is CASRRDRGSYEQYF.

The rearrangement uses TRBV6-5 and TRBJ2-1, with D possibly matching TRBD1 (6 bases). This CDR3 has 11 amino acids. V was clipped by 8 bases and J by 8 bases, with 10 bases between them. The germline V gene encodes CDR1 MNHEY and CDR2 SVGAGI. CDR3 amino acids: CASGYRDEQFF. The CDR3 region has the DNA TGTGCCAGCGGGTACAGGGATGAGCAGTTCTTC.

This chain links TRBV5-1 with TRBJ1-1; D is unclear. V lost 0 bases and J lost 0, with 6 bases in between. The CDR3 is 14 amino acids. CDR1 is SGHRS and CDR2 is YFSETQ in the germline V gene. The CDR3 sequence is CASSLVSLNTEAFF. In DNA, the CDR3 is TGCGCCAGCAGCTTGGTTAGCCTGAACACTGAAGCTTTCTTT.

The rearrangement links TRBV29-1 to TRBJ2-7; 7 bases are a match to TRBD1. The V gene end was trimmed by 6 bases and the J gene end by 4 bases; junction bases not matched to a gene: 15. This CDR3 spans 15 amino acids. Germline V lookup: CDR1 SQVTM, CDR2 ANQGSEA. CDR3 in DNA: TGCAGCGTCAAAGAATACCGGGACAGTGGTTACGAGCAGTACTTC. Its protein product is CSVKEYRDSGYEQYF.

This chain links TRBV11-2 with TRBJ1-2; 7 bases match TRBD1. Germline values: CDR1 SGHAT, CDR2 FQNNGV. The CDR3 loop spans 12 amino acids. Germline trimming cut 3 bases from V and 6 bases from J; bases unmatched to any gene: 1. The CDR3 nucleotides read TGTGCCAGCAGCTTCGGACAGGATGGCTACACCTTC. This gives the protein CASSFGQDGYTF.

The V and J genes are TRBV7-9 and TRBJ1-1; D is perhaps TRBD1 (6 bases). The CDR3 is 14 amino acids. The V gene's germline CDR1 is SEHNR and CDR2 FQNEAQ (reference sequence). The CDR3 region is CALRGQSMNTEAFF. The CDR3 region has the DNA TGTGCATTGCGGGGGCAGTCGATGAACACTGAAGCTTTCTTT.

The chain uses TRBV29-1 and TRBJ2-5; 8 bases are a match to TRBD1. The CDR3 spans 14 residues. The V segment lost 6 bases and the J segment 0 bases; nucleotides outside the gene matches: 6. Germline lookup yields CDR1 SQVTM and CDR2 ANQGSEA. The CDR3 reads CSVVGTGYQETQYF. The CDR3 nucleotides are TGCAGCGTCGTCGGGACAGGCTACCAAGAGACCCAGTACTTC.

The chain recombines TRBV2 with TRBJ1-1, with D perhaps matching TRBD1 (5 bases). The CDR3 sequence is 14 residues long. Germline assignment: CDR1 SNHLY and CDR2 FYNNEI. Trimming left V 5 bases short and J 4 bases short, with 14 bases between. This CDR3 is CASSQTQGGTEAFF. The DNA for the CDR3 is TGTGCCAGCAGTCAGACCCAGGGAGGCACTGAAGCTTTCTTT.

The chain couples TRBV19 to TRBJ2-5, with D unresolved. Per the germline V gene, CDR1 is LNHDA and CDR2 is SQIVND (reference sequence). The CDR3 loop spans 11 amino acids. Trimming shortened V by 5 bases and J by 3 bases, and 4 bases separated the two germline ends. The DNA of the CDR3 is TGTGCCAGTAGTGAGGAAGAGACCCAGTACTTC. Its translation is CASSEEETQYF. Variable domain in full (rest from reference TRBV19 and TRBJ2-5): DGGITQSPKYLFRKEGQNVTLSCEQNLNHDAMYWYRQDPGQGLRLIYYSQIVNDFQKGDIAEGYSVSREKKESFPLTVTSAQKNPTAFYLCASSEEETQYFGPGTRLLVL.

This rearrangement joins TRBV6-5 to TRBJ2-3, with 9 bases matching TRBD1. Germline V gene lookup returns CDR1 MNHEY and CDR2 SVGAGI. Trimming cost V 6 bases and J 8 bases; bases outside gene matches: 9. CDR3 length equals 14 residues. DNA of the CDR3: TGTGCCAGCAGGTCACAGGGGGCCGCGGGTACGCAGTATTTT. As protein: CASRSQGAAGTQYF.

V and J are TRBV5-1 and TRBJ2-2, with 12 nucleotides matching TRBD2. Trimming removed 0 bases from V and 0 bases from J; junction bases left unmatched: 6. Germline assignment: CDR1 SGHRS and CDR2 YFSETQ. The length of the CDR3 is 19 residues. CDR3 nucleotide sequence: TGCGCCAGCAGCTTGGAACTAGCGGGGGGACGGGCGAACACCGGGGAGCTGTTTTTT. Its protein is CASSLELAGGRANTGELFF.

The rearrangement links TRBV6-6 to TRBJ1-1, with unresolved D. Germline-derived CDR1 and CDR2 are MNHNY and SVGAGI (reference sequence). There are 14 residues in the CDR3. V gave up 5 bases and J gave up 7 bases, with 17 bases separating them. The CDR3 protein is CASSGFGGAIEAFF. CDR3 bases: TGTGCCAGCAGTGGATTCGGCGGTGCGATTGAAGCTTTCTTT.

The gene calls are TRBV27 and TRBJ2-7, with 14 nucleotides matching TRBD2. This CDR3 contains 16 residues. CDR1 and CDR2 from the germline V gene are MNHEY and SMNVEV (reference sequence). The V segment lost 6 bases and the J segment 2 bases; nucleotides outside the gene matches: 6. Here the CDR3 reads CASSRLAGGQPYEQYF. The CDR3 nucleotides read TGTGCCAGCAGCCGACTAGCGGGGGGGCAACCCTACGAGCAGTACTTC.

By its share, this clone is medium-sized. The genes are TRBV7-9 and TRBJ1-5; no clear D. Germline V gene data show CDR1 as SEHNR and CDR2 as FQNEAQ (reference sequence). This CDR3 spans 12 amino acids. V lost 5 bases, J lost 9 bases, and 11 bases lay in between. Written as DNA, the CDR3 is TGTGCCAGCAGCCCCCCAGGAAGGCCCCAGCATTTT. As protein: CASSPPGRPQHF.